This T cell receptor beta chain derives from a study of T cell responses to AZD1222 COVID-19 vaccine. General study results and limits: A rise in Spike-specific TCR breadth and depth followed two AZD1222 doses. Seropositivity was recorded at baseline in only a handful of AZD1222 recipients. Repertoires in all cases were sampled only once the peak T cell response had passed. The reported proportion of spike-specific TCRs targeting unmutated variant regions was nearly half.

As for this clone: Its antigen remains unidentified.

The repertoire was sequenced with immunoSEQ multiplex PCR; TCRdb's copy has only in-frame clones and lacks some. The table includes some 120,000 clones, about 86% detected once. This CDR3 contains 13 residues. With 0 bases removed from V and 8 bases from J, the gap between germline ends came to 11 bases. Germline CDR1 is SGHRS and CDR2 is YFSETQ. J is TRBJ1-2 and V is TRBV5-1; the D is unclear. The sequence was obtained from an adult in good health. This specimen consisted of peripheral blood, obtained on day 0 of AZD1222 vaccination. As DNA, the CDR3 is TGCGCCAGCAGCTTGGTGTCCCCCGGGGGCTACACCTTC. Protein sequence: CASSLVSPGGYTF.